This T cell receptor (beta chain) is drawn from a study of T cells in Graves' hyperthyroidism and ophthalmopathy. Study conclusions and caveats: Blood samples included most of the expanded thyroid clonotypes exceeding 0.001.

This CDR3 spans 13 amino acids. CDR1 is SGHAT, CDR2 FQNNGV, per germline. V gave up 1 base and J gave up 4 bases, with 7 bases separating them. The study excluded patients with uncontrolled infection, other autoimmune disease, pregnancy or lactation. Many counts were recorded for this clonotype. Its antigen is unidentified. Amplified TCR beta CDR3 regions derived from RNA transcripts. Initially, a first-round RT-PCR of the TCR CDR3 employed the HTBI primer set. TCRdb used MiXCR to reprocess the multiplex PCR reads, holding one entry per CDR3 protein. The sample holds a few hundred thousand distinct CDR3 sequences; more than 15% are singletons and the top ten take about 51%.

Input material: blood. The chain couples TRBV11-2 to TRBJ1-1; D might be TRBD1 (5 bases). This sequence originates from a woman aged 55-69 years with Graves' ophthalmopathy. In DNA, the CDR3 is TGTGCCAGCAGCTTAGGGGACGTCACTGAAGCTTTCTTT. Translating gives CASSLGDVTEAFF. Full variable domain (outside the CDR3, taken from reference TRBV11-2 and TRBJ1-1): EAGVAQSPRYKIIEKRQSVAFWCNPISGHATLYWYQQILGQGPKLLIQFQNNGVVDDSQLPKDRFSAERLKGVDSTLKIQPAKLEDSAVYLCASSLGDVTEAFFGQGTRLTVV.